Included here is one TCR beta chain sequence, with context. Its cognate antigen is unknown. The CDR3 length is 16 residues. The ends lost 1 base at V and 3 bases at J; junction bases unmatched: 7. Germline CDR1 SGHRS, CDR2 YFSETQ. The data stem from a study of shared clonotypes between healthy human individuals. Study-wide results and limits: What rarefaction showed was incomplete sorted-subset sequencing despite large depth.

Every donor, a Caucasian adult, lived in Nashville, Tennessee. Sequencing was performed with immunoSEQ multiplex PCR; in TCRdb, only in-frame clones are kept and a portion is missing. The sample lists about 700,000 clones; around 67% were seen once. The TCR was taken from a woman aged 25-40 years in good health. The sequenced material came from memory CD4+ T cells sorted from blood. Stated subset: CD45RA-negative fraction. The V gene is TRBV5-1, the J gene TRBJ2-3; 8 positions agree with TRBD2. CDR3 nucleotide sequence: TGCGCCAGCAGCTTGTCGGGAGGGCCCACAACAGATACGCAGTATTTT. Its translation: CASSLSGGPTTDTQYF.